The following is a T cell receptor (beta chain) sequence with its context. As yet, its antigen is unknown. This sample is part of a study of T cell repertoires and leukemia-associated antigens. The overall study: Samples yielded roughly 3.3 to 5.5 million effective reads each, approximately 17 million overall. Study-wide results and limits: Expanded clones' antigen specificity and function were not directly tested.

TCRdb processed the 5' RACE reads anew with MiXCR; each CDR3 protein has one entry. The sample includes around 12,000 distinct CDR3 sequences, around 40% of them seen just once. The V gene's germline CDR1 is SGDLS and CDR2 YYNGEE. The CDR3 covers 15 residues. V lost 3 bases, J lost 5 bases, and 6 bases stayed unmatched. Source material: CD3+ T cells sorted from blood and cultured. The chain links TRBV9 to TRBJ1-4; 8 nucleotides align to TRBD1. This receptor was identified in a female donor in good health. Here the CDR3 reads CASSATGVENEKLFF. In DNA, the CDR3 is TGTGCCAGCAGCGCGACAGGGGTAGAGAATGAAAAACTGTTTTTT.